The present entry profiles one T cell receptor (beta chain) with its context. The antigen is undetermined. These data come from a study of cytomegalovirus exposure and HLA in healthy donors. The PCR was carried out with 60 Vbeta primers and 13 Jbeta primers. Some clones are missing from TCRdb's copy, which holds only in-frame ones; the method was immunoSEQ multiplex PCR. The sample shows 100,000 to 150,000 clones, 80% of them seen only once. V was clipped by 5 bases and J by 7 bases, with 13 bases between them. Germline CDR1 is SGHTS and CDR2 is YDEGEE. The CDR3 length is 14 residues. Whole-study findings and limits: In a later analysis, TCR beta V- and J-gene trimming showed a link to a missense DCLRE1C variant.

Source material: PBMCs. The chain links TRBV5-8 to TRBJ1-6, with D hard to call. The sequence was collected from a middle-aged woman in good health and CMV-seronegative. The CDR3 sequence: CASRGGRPNSPLHF. The CDR3 nucleotides read TGTGCCAGCAGAGGTGGGAGGCCGAATTCACCCCTCCACTTT.